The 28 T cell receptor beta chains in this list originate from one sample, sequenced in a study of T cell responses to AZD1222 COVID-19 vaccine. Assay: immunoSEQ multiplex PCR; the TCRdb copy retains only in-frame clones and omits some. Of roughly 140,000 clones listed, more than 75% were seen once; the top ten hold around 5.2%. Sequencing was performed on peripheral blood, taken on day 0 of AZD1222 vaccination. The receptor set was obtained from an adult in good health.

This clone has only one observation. The CDR3 is CASSPPRGGYTF. As DNA, the CDR3 is TGTGCCAGCAGTCCCCCCAGGGGAGGCTACACCTTC. This chain connects TRBV12-3 or TRBV12-4 to TRBJ1-2; D perhaps matches TRBD1 (6 bases). This CDR3 has 12 residues. V lost 5 bases, J lost 8 bases, and 12 bases lay in between.

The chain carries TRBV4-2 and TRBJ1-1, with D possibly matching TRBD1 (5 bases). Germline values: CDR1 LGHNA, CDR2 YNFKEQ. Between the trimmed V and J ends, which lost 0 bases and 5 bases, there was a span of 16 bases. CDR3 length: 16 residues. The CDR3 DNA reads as TGTGCCAGCAGCCAAGAAGCAAGGGGTACGGGGACTGAAGCTTTCTTT. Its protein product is CASSQEARGTGTEAFF.

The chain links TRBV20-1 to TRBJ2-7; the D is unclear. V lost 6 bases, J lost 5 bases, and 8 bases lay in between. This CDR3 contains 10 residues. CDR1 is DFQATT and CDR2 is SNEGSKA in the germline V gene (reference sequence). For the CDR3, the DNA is TGCAGTGCCCTACGGAACGAGCAGTACTTC. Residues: CSALRNEQYF.

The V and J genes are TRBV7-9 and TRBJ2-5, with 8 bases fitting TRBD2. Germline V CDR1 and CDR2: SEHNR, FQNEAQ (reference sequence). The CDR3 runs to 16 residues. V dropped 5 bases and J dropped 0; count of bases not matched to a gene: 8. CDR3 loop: CASSPQREWYQETQYF. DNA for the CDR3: TGTGCCAGCAGCCCCCAGCGGGAGTGGTACCAAGAGACCCAGTACTTC. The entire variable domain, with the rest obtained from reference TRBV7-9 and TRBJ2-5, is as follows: DTGVSQNPRHKITKRGQNVTFRCDPISEHNRLYWYRQTLGQGPEFLTYFQNEAQLEKSRLLSDRFSAERPKGSFSTLEIQRTEQGDSAMYLCASSPQREWYQETQYFGPGTRLLVL.

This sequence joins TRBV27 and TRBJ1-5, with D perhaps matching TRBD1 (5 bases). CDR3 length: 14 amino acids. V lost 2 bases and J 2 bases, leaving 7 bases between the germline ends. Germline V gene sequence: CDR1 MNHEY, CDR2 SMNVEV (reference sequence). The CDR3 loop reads CASSLHRRNQPQHF. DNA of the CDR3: TGTGCCAGCAGTTTACACAGGCGCAATCAGCCCCAGCATTTT.

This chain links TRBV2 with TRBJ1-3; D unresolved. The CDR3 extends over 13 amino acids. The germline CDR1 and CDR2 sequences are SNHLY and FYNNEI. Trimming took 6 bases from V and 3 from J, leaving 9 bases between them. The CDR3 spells CASREEGGNTIYF. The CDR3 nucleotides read TGTGCCAGCAGGGAGGAGGGTGGAAACACCATATATTTT.

Here the CDR3 DNA reads TGTGCCAGCAGCTTAAGAGTCGGTGCAACTAATGAAAAACTGTTTTTT. This gives the protein CASSLRVGATNEKLFF. This sequence joins TRBV7-2 and TRBJ1-4; D is undetermined. V was cut by 2 bases and J by 0 bases, with 10 bases left in between. Looked up from germline, CDR1 is SGHTA and CDR2 is FQGNSA. The CDR3 has 16 residues.

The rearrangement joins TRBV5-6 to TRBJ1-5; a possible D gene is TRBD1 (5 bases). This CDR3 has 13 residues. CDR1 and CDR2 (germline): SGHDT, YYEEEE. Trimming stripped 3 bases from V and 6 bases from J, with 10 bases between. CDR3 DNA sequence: TGTGCCAGCAGCTCGTGGGGGGGTCAGCCCCAGCATTTT. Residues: CASSSWGGQPQHF.

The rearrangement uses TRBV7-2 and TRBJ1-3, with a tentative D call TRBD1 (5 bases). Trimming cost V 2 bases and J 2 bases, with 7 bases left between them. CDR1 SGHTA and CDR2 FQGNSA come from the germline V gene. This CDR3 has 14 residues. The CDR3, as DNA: TGTGCCAGCAGCTTAAGGACACCTGGAAACACCATATATTTT. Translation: CASSLRTPGNTIYF.

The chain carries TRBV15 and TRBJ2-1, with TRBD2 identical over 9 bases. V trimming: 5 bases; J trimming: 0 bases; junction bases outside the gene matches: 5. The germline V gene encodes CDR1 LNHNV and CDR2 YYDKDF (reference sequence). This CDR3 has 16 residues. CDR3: CATSASSGTSYNEQFF. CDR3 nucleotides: TGTGCCACCAGCGCATCTAGCGGGACCTCCTACAATGAGCAGTTCTTC.

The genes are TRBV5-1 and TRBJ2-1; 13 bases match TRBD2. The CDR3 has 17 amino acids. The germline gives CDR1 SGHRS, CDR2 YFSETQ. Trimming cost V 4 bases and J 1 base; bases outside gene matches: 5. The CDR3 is CASSPGTSGVSYNEQFF. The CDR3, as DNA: TGCGCCAGCAGCCCAGGGACTAGCGGGGTATCCTACAATGAGCAGTTCTTC.

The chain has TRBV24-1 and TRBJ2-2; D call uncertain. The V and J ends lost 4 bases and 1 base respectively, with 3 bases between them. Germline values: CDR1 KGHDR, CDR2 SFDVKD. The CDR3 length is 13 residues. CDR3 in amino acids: CATSEWNTGELFF. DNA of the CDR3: TGTGCCACCAGTGAATGGAACACCGGGGAGCTGTTTTTT.

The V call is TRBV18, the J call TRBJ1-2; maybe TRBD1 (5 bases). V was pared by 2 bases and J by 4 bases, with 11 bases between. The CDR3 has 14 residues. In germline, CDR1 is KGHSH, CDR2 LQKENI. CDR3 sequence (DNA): TGTGCCAGCTCACCAGGGGGTTTGGCCTATGGCTACACCTTC. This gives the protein CASSPGGLAYGYTF.

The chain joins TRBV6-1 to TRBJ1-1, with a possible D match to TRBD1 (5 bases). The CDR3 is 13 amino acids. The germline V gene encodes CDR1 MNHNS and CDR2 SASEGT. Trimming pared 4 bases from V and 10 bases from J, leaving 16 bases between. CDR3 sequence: CASSARTDQGAFF. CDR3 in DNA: TGTGCCAGCAGTGCCAGGACCGACCAGGGAGCTTTCTTT.

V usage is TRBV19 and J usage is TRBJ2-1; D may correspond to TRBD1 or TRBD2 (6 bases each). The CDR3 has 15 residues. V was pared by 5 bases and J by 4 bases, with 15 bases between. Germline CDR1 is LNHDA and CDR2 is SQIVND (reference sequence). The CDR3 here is CASSPPGARYNEQFF. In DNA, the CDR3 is TGTGCCAGTAGTCCTCCGGGGGCGCGGTACAATGAGCAGTTCTTC.

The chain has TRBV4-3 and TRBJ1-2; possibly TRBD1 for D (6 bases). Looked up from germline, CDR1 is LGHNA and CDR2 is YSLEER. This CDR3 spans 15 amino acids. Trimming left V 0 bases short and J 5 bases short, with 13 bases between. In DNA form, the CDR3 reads TGCGCCAGCAGCCAAGATTACAGGGAGACGTATGGCTACACCTTC. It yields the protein CASSQDYRETYGYTF.

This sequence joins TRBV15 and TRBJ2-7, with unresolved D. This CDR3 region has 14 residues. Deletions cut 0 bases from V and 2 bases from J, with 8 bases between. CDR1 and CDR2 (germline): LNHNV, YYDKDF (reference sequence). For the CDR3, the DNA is TGTGCCACCAGCAGAGAGGACGGAGCCTACGAGCAGTACTTC. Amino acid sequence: CATSREDGAYEQYF.

The CDR3 sequence: CASGLGQGAGDTQYF. Written as DNA, the CDR3 is TGTGCTAGTGGTTTGGGACAGGGGGCTGGAGATACGCAGTATTTT. The V gene is TRBV12-5, the J gene TRBJ2-3, with TRBD1 identical over 10 bases. V lost 1 base to trimming and J lost 5 bases; unmatched junction nucleotides: 3. This CDR3 is 15 amino acids long. CDR1 LGHNT and CDR2 FRNRAP come from the germline V gene.

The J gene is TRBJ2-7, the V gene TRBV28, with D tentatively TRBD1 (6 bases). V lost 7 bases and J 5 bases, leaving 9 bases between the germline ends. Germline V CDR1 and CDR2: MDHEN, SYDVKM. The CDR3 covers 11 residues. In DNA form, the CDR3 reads TGTGCCAGCATAGGGGGTCACGAGCAGTACTTC. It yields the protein CASIGGHEQYF.

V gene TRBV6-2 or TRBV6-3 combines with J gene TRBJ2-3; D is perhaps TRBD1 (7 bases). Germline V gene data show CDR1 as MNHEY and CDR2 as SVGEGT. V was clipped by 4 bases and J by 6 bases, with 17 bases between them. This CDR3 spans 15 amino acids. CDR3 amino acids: CASSLQGTGADTQYF. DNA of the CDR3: TGTGCCAGCAGTTTACAGGGGACTGGGGCGGATACGCAGTATTTT.

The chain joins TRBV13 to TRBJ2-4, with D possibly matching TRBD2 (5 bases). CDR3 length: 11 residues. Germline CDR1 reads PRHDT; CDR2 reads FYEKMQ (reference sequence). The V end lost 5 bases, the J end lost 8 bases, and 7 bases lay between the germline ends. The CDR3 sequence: CASSTEDIQYF. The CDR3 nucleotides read TGTGCCAGCAGCACGGAGGACATTCAGTACTTC.

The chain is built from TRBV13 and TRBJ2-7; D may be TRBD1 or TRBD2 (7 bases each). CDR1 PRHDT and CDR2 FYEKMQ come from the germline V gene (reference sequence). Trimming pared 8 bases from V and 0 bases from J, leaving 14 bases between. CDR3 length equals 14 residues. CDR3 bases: TGTGCCAGCCAGCGGGGACAGAACTCCTACGAGCAGTACTTC. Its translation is CASQRGQNSYEQYF. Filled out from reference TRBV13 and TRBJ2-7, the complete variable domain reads AAGVIQSPRHLIKEKRETATLKCYPIPRHDTVYWYQQGPGQDPQFLISFYEKMQSDKGSIPDRFSAQQFSDYHSELNMSSLELGDSALYFCASQRGQNSYEQYFGPGTRLTVT.

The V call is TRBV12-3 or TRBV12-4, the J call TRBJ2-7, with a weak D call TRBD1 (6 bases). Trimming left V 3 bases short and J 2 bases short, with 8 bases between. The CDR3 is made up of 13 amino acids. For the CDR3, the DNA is TGTGCCAGCAGTTTCAGGGGTACCTACGAGCAGTACTTC. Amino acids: CASSFRGTYEQYF.

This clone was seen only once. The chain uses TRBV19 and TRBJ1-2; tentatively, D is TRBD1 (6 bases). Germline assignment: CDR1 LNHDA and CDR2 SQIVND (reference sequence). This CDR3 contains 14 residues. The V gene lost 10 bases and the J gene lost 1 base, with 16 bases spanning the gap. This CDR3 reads CATRRGALNYGYTF. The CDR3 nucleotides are TGTGCCACACGGCGGGGGGCCCTTAACTATGGCTACACCTTC.

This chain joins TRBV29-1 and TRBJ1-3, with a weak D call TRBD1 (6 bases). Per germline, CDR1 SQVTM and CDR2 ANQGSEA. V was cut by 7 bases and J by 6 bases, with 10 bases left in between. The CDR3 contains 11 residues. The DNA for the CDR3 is TGCAGCGCGGGACAACTAAACACCATATATTTT. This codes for CSAGQLNTIYF.

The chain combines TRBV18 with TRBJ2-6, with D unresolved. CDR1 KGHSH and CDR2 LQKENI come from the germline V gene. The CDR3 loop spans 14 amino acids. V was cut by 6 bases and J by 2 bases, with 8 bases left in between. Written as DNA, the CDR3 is TGTGCCAGCTCCCCGTCTCCTGGGGCCAACGTCCTGACTTTC. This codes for CASSPSPGANVLTF.

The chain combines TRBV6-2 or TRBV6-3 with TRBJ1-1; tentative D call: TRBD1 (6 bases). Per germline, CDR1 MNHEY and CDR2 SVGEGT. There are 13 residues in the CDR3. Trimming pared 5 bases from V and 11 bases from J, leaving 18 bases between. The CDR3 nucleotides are TGTGCCAGCAGTGGTTTTACAGGGTCGGCCGCTTTCTTT. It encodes CASSGFTGSAAFF.

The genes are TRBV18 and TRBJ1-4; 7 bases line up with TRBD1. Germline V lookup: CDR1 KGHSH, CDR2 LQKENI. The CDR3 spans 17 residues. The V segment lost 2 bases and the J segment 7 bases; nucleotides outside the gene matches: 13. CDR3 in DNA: TGTGCCAGCTCACCATCCCTAAGGGGGCATAAGGGTGAAAAACTGTTTTTT. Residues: CASSPSLRGHKGEKLFF.